The 32 T cell receptor beta chains reported below all come from one sample, sequenced in a study of cytomegalovirus exposure and HLA in healthy donors. Vbeta (60) and Jbeta (13) primers were used in the PCR. Some clones are missing from TCRdb's copy, which holds only in-frame ones; the method was immunoSEQ multiplex PCR. Altogether 100,000 to 150,000 clones are present, roughly 74% being singletons, with the ten largest covering 6.6%. Sequenced material: PBMCs. The origin of the receptors is a man aged 40-49 years in good health and CMV-seropositive.

The V and J genes are TRBV28 and TRBJ2-3; D is unresolved. Per germline, CDR1 MDHEN and CDR2 SYDVKM. CDR3 length: 15 residues. V lost 4 bases and J 4 bases, leaving 15 bases between the germline ends. The CDR3 DNA reads TGTGCCAGCAGTTCCACTGACTCAGACGCAGATACGCAGTATTTT. Translating it yields CASSSTDSDADTQYF.

This sequence joins TRBV9 and TRBJ2-7; TRBD1 agrees at 8 bases. The CDR3 totals 15 residues. Trimming at V came to 4 bases and at J to 2 bases, leaving 8 bases not matched to a gene. Germline V lookup: CDR1 SGDLS, CDR2 YYNGEE. DNA of the CDR3: TGTGCCAGCAGCAGATCAGGGACAGGAGCCTACGAGCAGTACTTC. Its protein is CASSRSGTGAYEQYF.

This chain links TRBV6-6 with TRBJ2-1; a possible D gene is TRBD1 (6 bases). The V end was cut by 6 bases, the J end by 8 bases, with 11 bases between. The CDR3 is made up of 12 amino acids. Germline assignment: CDR1 MNHNY and CDR2 SVGAGI (reference sequence). The chain's CDR3 is CASSKGVDEQFF. In nucleotides, the CDR3 is TGTGCCAGCAGCAAGGGGGTGGATGAGCAGTTCTTC.

This clone was counted a few times. The chain employs TRBV28 and TRBJ2-3; 7 nucleotides align to TRBD1. V shed 4 bases and J 14 bases; nucleotides not matched to a gene: 6. The CDR3 contains 11 residues. Germline V lookup: CDR1 MDHEN, CDR2 SYDVKM. CDR3 sequence (DNA): TGTGCCAGCAGTTCCAAGGGGGCGGGGTATTTT. Translated, it gives CASSSKGAGYF.

The rearrangement joins TRBV5-1 to TRBJ2-2; D may be TRBD2 (5 bases). Germline V gene lookup returns CDR1 SGHRS and CDR2 YFSETQ. This CDR3 spans 14 amino acids. V lost 4 bases and J lost 5, with 12 bases in between. The CDR3 reads CASSPVGGTGELFF. The CDR3 region has the DNA TGCGCCAGCAGCCCGGTAGGAGGAACCGGGGAGCTGTTTTTT.

This chain links TRBV19 with TRBJ2-7; 8 positions match TRBD1. The CDR3 is made up of 13 amino acids. Germline trimming cut 5 bases from V and 8 bases from J; bases unmatched to any gene: 8. Germline assignment: CDR1 LNHDA and CDR2 SQIVND (reference sequence). Here the CDR3 reads CASSLAGGAKQYF. CDR3 nucleotide sequence: TGTGCCAGTAGTCTGGCAGGGGGCGCTAAGCAGTACTTC.

The V and J genes are TRBV27 and TRBJ1-5; 7 nucleotides line up with TRBD1. Germline V gene lookup returns CDR1 MNHEY and CDR2 SMNVEV (reference sequence). CDR3 size: 18 residues. Unmatched junction bases numbered 13, after V lost 5 bases and J lost 0 bases. The CDR3 nucleotides are TGTGCCAGCAGTCCGCACCCCGGGACAGATATTAGCAATCAGCCCCAGCATTTT. It translates to CASSPHPGTDISNQPQHF.

The chain recombines TRBV11-2 with TRBJ2-2; D is possibly TRBD1 (6 bases). The CDR3 has 17 residues. The V end lost 5 bases, the J end lost 0 bases, and 16 bases lay between the germline ends. Germline loops: CDR1 SGHAT, CDR2 FQNNGV. CDR3 protein: CASSLRGSTTNTGELFF. CDR3 in DNA: TGTGCCAGCAGCCTAAGGGGGTCAACCACGAACACCGGGGAGCTGTTTTTT.

The chain joins TRBV9 to TRBJ1-5; D remains ambiguous. The CDR3 is made up of 14 amino acids. Germline V lookup: CDR1 SGDLS, CDR2 YYNGEE. V dropped 0 bases and J dropped 2 bases, with 6 bases sitting between them. This CDR3 reads CASSVDEGNQPQHF. Here the CDR3 DNA reads TGTGCCAGCAGCGTAGATGAGGGCAATCAGCCCCAGCATTTT.

This chain connects TRBV28 to TRBJ2-6, with D possibly being TRBD1 (7 bases). Germline V gene data show CDR1 as MDHEN and CDR2 as SYDVKM. This CDR3 has 17 residues. Deletions cut 3 bases from V and 0 bases from J, with 12 bases between. CDR3 nucleotides: TGTGCCAGCAGTTTTCAGGGGGGATACTCTGGGGCCAACGTCCTGACTTTC. It specifies CASSFQGGYSGANVLTF.

This chain joins TRBV19 and TRBJ1-2, with a possible D match to TRBD1 (6 bases). Germline V gives CDR1 LNHDA, CDR2 SQIVND (reference sequence). The CDR3 loop spans 13 amino acids. The V and J ends lost 9 bases and 7 bases respectively, with 18 bases between them. CDR3 residues: CASNWGGGSGYTF. In DNA, the CDR3 is TGTGCCAGCAACTGGGGCGGGGGCAGTGGCTACACCTTC.

The chain couples TRBV15 to TRBJ1-5; D is unclear. This CDR3 has 16 residues. Trimming shortened V by 6 bases and J by 2 bases, and 17 bases separated the two germline ends. Germline loops: CDR1 LNHNV, CDR2 YYDKDF (reference sequence). This chain's CDR3 is CATRATASGGNQPQHF. CDR3 in DNA: TGTGCCACCAGGGCGACCGCCTCCGGGGGCAATCAGCCCCAGCATTTT.

This rearrangement joins TRBV27 to TRBJ2-7, with TRBD1 matching over 8 bases. CDR1 MNHEY and CDR2 SMNVEV come from the germline V gene (reference sequence). This CDR3 has 14 residues. Trimming at V came to 7 bases and at J to 2 bases, leaving 7 bases not matched to a gene. The CDR3 loop reads CASTRVQGAYEQYF. The CDR3 DNA reads TGTGCCAGCACCCGGGTACAGGGGGCCTACGAGCAGTACTTC.

This chain uses TRBV14 with TRBJ2-2; D is undetermined. Germline values: CDR1 SGHDN, CDR2 FVKESK. The CDR3 length is 14 residues. V was trimmed by 4 bases and J by 5 bases, leaving 11 bases between them. CDR3 sequence: CASSPQSLTGELFF. The CDR3 nucleotides read TGTGCCAGCAGCCCACAGTCTCTTACCGGGGAGCTGTTTTTT.

The V call is TRBV5-4, the J call TRBJ2-2; 9 bases line up with TRBD1. Germline V CDR1 and CDR2: SGHNT, YYREEE (reference sequence). The V gene end was trimmed by 10 bases and the J gene end by 8 bases; junction bases not matched to a gene: 12. This CDR3 has 14 residues. CDR3 sequence: CAGTTGGFSGELFF. CDR3 DNA sequence: TGTGCCGGGACGACAGGGGGATTTTCTGGGGAGCTGTTTTTT.

The chain is built from TRBV7-8 and TRBJ2-3, with 8 nucleotides matching TRBD2. CDR1 is SGHVS and CDR2 is FQNEAQ in the germline V gene. The junction had 10 bases not matched to a gene; V was cut back by 5 bases and J by 3 bases. CDR3 length: 16 residues. The CDR3 bases are TGTGCCAGCAGCCCGAGATCTAGCGGGCGGACAGATACGCAGTATTTT. It codes for CASSPRSSGRTDTQYF.

The CDR3 protein is CSVLLVGHLRDYEQYF. CDR3 in DNA: TGCAGCGTTCTACTCGTGGGACACCTAAGGGACTACGAGCAGTACTTC. The gene calls are TRBV29-1 and TRBJ2-7; D perhaps matches TRBD1 (6 bases). Germline values: CDR1 SQVTM, CDR2 ANQGSEA. V was cut by 5 bases and J by 3 bases, with 23 bases left in between. This CDR3 has 16 amino acids.

As for this clone: At one boundary the junction diverges from the germline segment, which might be a read error. The chain links TRBV25-1 to TRBJ2-1, with 11 nucleotides matching TRBD2. The CDR3 loop spans 15 amino acids. Germline CDR1 reads MGHDK; CDR2 reads SYGVNS. The CDR3: CAGSVAGGPGNEQFF. The CDR3 DNA follows: TGTGCCGGCAGTGTAGCGGGAGGGCCGGGCAATGAGCAGTTCTTC.

This clone was seen a few times. The CDR3 spells CASSGGPRETQYF. Here the CDR3 DNA reads TGTGCCAGCAGCGGAGGGCCAAGGGAGACCCAGTACTTC. The chain recombines TRBV5-6 with TRBJ2-5, with D perhaps matching TRBD2 (6 bases). The V gene lost 4 bases and the J gene lost 5 bases, with 12 bases spanning the gap. This CDR3 comprises 13 residues. Germline V gives CDR1 SGHDT, CDR2 YYEEEE.

This clone was seen only a few times. The chain employs TRBV6-1 and TRBJ1-1; D might be TRBD1 (5 bases). V was pared by 7 bases and J by 1 base, with 13 bases between. Germline V gene data show CDR1 as MNHNS and CDR2 as SASEGT. The CDR3 covers 14 residues. CDR3 nucleotide sequence: TGTGCCAGCAAACCCCCGGGGGAGAACACTGAAGCTTTCTTT. Protein sequence: CASKPPGENTEAFF.

This clone has just one count. The chain links TRBV4-2 to TRBJ1-5, with D possibly matching TRBD1 (6 bases). Germline lookup yields CDR1 LGHNA and CDR2 YNFKEQ. The CDR3 runs to 16 residues. V shed 0 bases and J shed 0 bases, with 9 bases lying between them. CDR3 sequence (DNA): TGTGCCAGCAGCCAAGATGGACAGAATAGCAATCAGCCCCAGCATTTT. It yields the protein CASSQDGQNSNQPQHF.

The genes are TRBV27 and TRBJ1-2, with 9 bases lining up with TRBD1. The J segment lost 4 bases and the V segment lost 6 bases, leaving 9 bases of the junction unmatched. The CDR3 extends over 15 amino acids. Per germline, CDR1 MNHEY and CDR2 SMNVEV (reference sequence). The CDR3: CASSPIDRGSYGYTF. Here the CDR3 DNA reads TGTGCCAGCAGCCCCATCGACAGGGGGTCCTATGGCTACACCTTC.

The J gene is TRBJ2-3, the V gene TRBV5-4; possible D gene TRBD1, 5 bases. This CDR3 has 16 amino acids. With 3 bases removed from V and 6 bases from J, the gap between germline ends came to 20 bases. In germline, CDR1 is SGHNT, CDR2 YYREEE (reference sequence). The DNA of the CDR3 is TGTGCCAGCAGCTCAAAATTCCGACCCCCAGGGGATACGCAGTATTTT. As protein: CASSSKFRPPGDTQYF.

The V call is TRBV28, the J call TRBJ2-2; possibly TRBD2 for D (5 bases). The CDR3 is 15 amino acids. Germline V gene data show CDR1 as MDHEN and CDR2 as SYDVKM. Trimming shortened V by 7 bases and J by 1 base, and 13 bases separated the two germline ends. In DNA, the CDR3 is TGTGCCAGCACGGGATTTGGCGGGAACACCGGGGAGCTGTTTTTT. Amino acids: CASTGFGGNTGELFF.

This chain uses TRBV5-1 with TRBJ2-5; TRBD2 agrees at 10 bases. This CDR3 contains 16 residues. Germline trimming cut 2 bases from V and 5 bases from J; bases unmatched to any gene: 9. Per the germline V gene, CDR1 is SGHRS and CDR2 is YFSETQ. Written as DNA, the CDR3 is TGCGCCAGCAGCTTAGGCCTAGCGGGAGTGTTTGAGACCCAGTACTTC. It translates to CASSLGLAGVFETQYF.

This sequence joins TRBV5-4 and TRBJ2-7, with TRBD1 as a possible D gene (6 bases). V was trimmed by 4 bases and J by 0 bases, leaving 8 bases between them. The germline gives CDR1 SGHNT, CDR2 YYREEE (reference sequence). The CDR3 is 13 residues long. In nucleotides, the CDR3 is TGTGCCAGCAGCCGAGGGGGCTCCTACGAGCAGTACTTC. Protein: CASSRGGSYEQYF.

V usage is TRBV27 and J usage is TRBJ1-2, with TRBD1 matching over 9 bases. CDR1 MNHEY and CDR2 SMNVEV come from the germline V gene (reference sequence). This CDR3 is 13 amino acids long. J gave up 5 bases and V 3 bases, and 1 base lay outside the gene matches. CDR3 in amino acids: CASSLGTGYGYTF. Here the CDR3 DNA reads TGTGCCAGCAGTTTGGGGACAGGGTATGGCTACACCTTC.

This clone was seen only once. The V call is TRBV10-3, the J call TRBJ2-2, with a weak D call TRBD2 (6 bases). This CDR3 spans 13 amino acids. Trimming took 3 bases from V and 7 from J, leaving 9 bases between them. Germline loops: CDR1 ENHRY, CDR2 SYGVKD. CDR3 sequence reads: CAISDGGDGELFF. The CDR3 DNA reads TGTGCCATCAGTGACGGAGGGGACGGGGAGCTGTTTTTT.

J is TRBJ2-4 and V is TRBV18; 7 bases match TRBD1. Germline V CDR1 and CDR2: KGHSH, LQKENI. V shed 5 bases, J shed 1 base, and the junction held 5 bases outside the gene matches. This CDR3 spans 15 amino acids. The CDR3 sequence: CASSTVRGAKNIQYF. The CDR3 nucleotides read TGTGCCAGCTCAACTGTCAGGGGGGCCAAAAACATTCAGTACTTC.

The chain joins TRBV28 to TRBJ1-6; TRBD1 is a possible D gene (5 bases). Trimming cost V 10 bases and J 9 bases, with 16 bases left between them. This CDR3 comprises 13 residues. Germline V CDR1 and CDR2: MDHEN, SYDVKM. Written as DNA, the CDR3 is TGTGCCACCCTAGGAGGGGACGCTTCACCCCTCCACTTT. Its protein product is CATLGGDASPLHF. Full variable domain (remainder filled in from reference TRBV28 and TRBJ1-6): DVKVTQSSRYLVKRTGEKVFLECVQDMDHENMFWYRQDPGLGLRLIYFSYDVKMKEKGDIPEGYSVSREKKERFSLILESASTNQTSMYLCATLGGDASPLHFGNGTRLTVT.

The chain uses TRBV5-6 and TRBJ1-2; a weak D match, TRBD1 (5 bases). This CDR3 is 14 amino acids long. Germline CDR1 reads SGHDT; CDR2 reads YYEEEE. V lost 4 bases, J lost 5 bases, and 15 bases lay in between. The CDR3 loop reads CASSLGRRGYGYTF. CDR3 in DNA: TGTGCCAGCAGCCTTGGACGGCGGGGGTATGGCTACACCTTC.

The CDR3 loop reads CAWSNPRQGGNYGYTF. The DNA of the CDR3 is TGTGCCTGGAGTAATCCTCGACAGGGTGGTAACTATGGCTACACCTTC. This chain connects TRBV30 to TRBJ1-2, with 7 bases identical to TRBD1. The germline gives CDR1 GTSNPN, CDR2 SVGIG (reference sequence). The CDR3 has 16 residues. Losses at the gene ends were 2 bases for V and 1 base for J; bases not matched to a gene: 10.